This is a list of T cell receptor beta chains from one sample in a study of PD-1 blockade in classical Hodgkin lymphoma. The protocol was immunoSEQ multiplex PCR, while the TCRdb copy is restricted to in-frame clones and leaves out a portion. Among 21,000 or so clones listed, less than 80% were seen once. Sample: peripheral blood mononuclear cells (PBMCs), taken at baseline. The receptors derive from a human donor with classical Hodgkin lymphoma. Both conserved end residues are part of each CDR3. The D gene is left open where the match is weak. Size tells how often a clone was seen (once, few, many) or the class of an expanded clone, and some rows leave it out.

TRBD2	TRBV10-3	TRBJ2-1	few	TGTGCCATCACTGGAGCGGGGGGCAGATACAATGAGCAGTTCTTC	CAITGAGGRYNEQFF
TRBD1	TRBV18	TRBJ2-2	once	TGTGCCAGCTCACCCGGACAGGGGGCGAACACCGGGGAGCTGTTTTTT	CASSPGQGANTGELFF
-	TRBV21-1	TRBJ1-4	-	TGTGCCAGCAAGTCTCCCCAGAACAGGAGTGCAAATGAAAAACTGTTTTTT	CASKSPQNRSANEKLFF
-	TRBV7-2	TRBJ1-4	-	TGTGCCAGCAGCTACACAGGTTTTAATGAAAAACTGTTTTTT	CASSYTGFNEKLFF
-	TRBV6-6	TRBJ1-1	medium-sized	TGTGCCAGCAGCCTAGGACGGGGAGAAGCTTTCTTT	CASSLGRGEAFF
-	TRBV9	TRBJ1-4	large	TGTGCCAGCAGCGAGTGGGGAGCAACTAATGAAAAACTGTTTTTT	CASSEWGATNEKLFF
TRBD2	TRBV19	TRBJ2-7	-	TGTGCCAGTAGTATAGCTAGCGGGTCCTACGAGCAGTACTTC	CASSIASGSYEQYF
TRBD2	TRBV9	TRBJ2-1	-	TGTGCCAGCAGCGTCAGAGCGGGAGGGTACGGTGAGCAGTTCTTC	CASSVRAGGYGEQFF
-	TRBV15	TRBJ1-1	-	TGTGCCACCAGCAGAGGGAAGACTGAAGCTTTCTTT	CATSRGKTEAFF
-	TRBV28	TRBJ2-1	-	TGTGCCAGCAGCCCCCCCGGGCCTAGGAAGTTCTTC	CASSPPGPRKFF
TRBD2	TRBV30	TRBJ2-3	-	TGTGCCTGGAGCACAGGCGGGGGATCAGATACGCAGTATTTT	CAWSTGGGSDTQYF
-	TRBV6-5	TRBJ2-3	-	TGTGCCAGCAGTTACGGCCCGGGACGGACGCAGTATTTT	CASSYGPGRTQYF
-	TRBV27	TRBJ1-3	-	TGTGCCAGCAGTTCCGGGGGGGGGCCTGGAAACACCATATATTTT	CASSSGGGPGNTIYF
-	TRBV10-3	TRBJ1-2	-	TGTGCCATCAGTGAGTCGAAGGACTCAGGTGGCTACACCTTC	CAISESKDSGGYTF
-	TRBV5-1	TRBJ1-1	-	TGCGCCAGCAGCTTTTCCAGACTGAACACTGAAGCTTTCTTT	CASSFSRLNTEAFF
TRBD2	TRBV11-3	TRBJ2-1	once	TGTGCCAGCAGCTTATCTAGCGGTCCATACAATGAGCAGTTCTTC	CASSLSSGPYNEQFF
-	TRBV7-2	TRBJ1-1	-	TGTGCCAGCAGCTTAGTACAGGGATGGGGGACTGAAGCTTTCTTT	CASSLVQGWGTEAFF
-	TRBV5-1	TRBJ2-1	-	TGCGCCAGCAGCTTGCTCTCCTTCGATGAGCAGTTCTTC	CASSLLSFDEQFF
-	TRBV29-1	TRBJ1-1	few	TGCAGTGGTACGAAAGGGACCACTGAAGCTTTCTTT	CSGTKGTTEAFF
TRBD1	TRBV5-6	TRBJ2-7	-	TGTGCCAGCAGCTTAAACCCAACAGGGGCCTACGAGCAGTACTTC	CASSLNPTGAYEQYF
TRBD2	TRBV4-3	TRBJ2-1	many	TGCGCCAGCAGCCAAGATAGCGGGGGGGCCTCCAATGAGCAGTTCTTC	CASSQDSGGASNEQFF
-	TRBV5-1	TRBJ2-7	-	TGCGCCAGCAGCTTCTACAGGGAATCCTACGAGCAGTACTTC	CASSFYRESYEQYF
-	TRBV7-8	TRBJ1-1	-	TGTGCCAGCAGCTTAGGATCGAGCGGCAGCACTGAAGCTTTCTTT	CASSLGSSGSTEAFF
TRBD1	TRBV4-3	TRBJ1-4	-	TGCGCCAGCAGCCGGGCGGGACAGGGGGGATCTAATGAAAAACTGTTTTTT	CASSRAGQGGSNEKLFF
TRBD1	TRBV6-5	TRBJ1-2	few	TGTGCCAGCAGTCCCGAGGGGGCACGGGGCTACACCTTC	CASSPEGARGYTF
TRBD2	TRBV11-3	TRBJ2-1	-	TGTGCCAGCAGCCTTCAGGGACTAGCGGGACGTTACAATGAGCAGTTCTTC	CASSLQGLAGRYNEQFF
-	TRBV18	TRBJ2-7	-	TGTGCCAGCTCGTCCGGCGTGTCCGGGTACGAGCAGTACTTC	CASSSGVSGYEQYF
-	TRBV27	TRBJ1-2	-	TGTGCCAGCAGTCCGAGCGCCGCGAATGGCTACACCTTC	CASSPSAANGYTF
-	TRBV7-2	TRBJ2-2	-	TGTGCCAGCAGCTTTAGCGGGACAGATAACACCGGGGAGCTGTTTTTT	CASSFSGTDNTGELFF
-	TRBV29-1	TRBJ1-1	-	TGCAGCGTTGTGTTGCGGGGCGGAACTGAAGCTTTCTTT	CSVVLRGGTEAFF
TRBD1	TRBV11-2	TRBJ1-2	once	TGTGCCAGCAGCTTAGGCAGGGGGTTGGACTATGGCTACACCTTC	CASSLGRGLDYGYTF
-	TRBV6-4	TRBJ2-3	-	TGTGCCAGCAGTGAAGATCCCACAAGTACGCAGTATTTT	CASSEDPTSTQYF